This T cell receptor beta chain is from a study of shared clonotypes between healthy human individuals. Germline CDR1 SGHAT, CDR2 FQNNGV. The CDR3 contains 15 residues. V was cut by 6 bases and J by 7 bases, with 21 bases left in between. Measured with immunoSEQ multiplex PCR; TCRdb has only the in-frame clones, and not every one. The sample yields over 850,000 clones, around three quarters seen once. The sample was memory CD4+ T cells from PBMCs. The subset denotes: CD45RA-negative fraction. The J gene is TRBJ1-2, the V gene TRBV11-2; perhaps TRBD1 as D (6 bases). The sequence derives from a man aged 18 to 35 in good health. Some clones in this sample may be carry-over from other donors' samples. The CDR3 coding sequence is TGTGCCAGCAGATTTCAGCTAACGGGGGGCTCTGGCTACACCTTC. Its translation: CASRFQLTGGSGYTF.